This T cell receptor (beta chain) derives from a study of blood T cell repertoires in COVID-19. Per the study methods: Quantification of nucleated cells was approximated via reference gene primer amplification. TCRdb keeps only in-frame clones here, not all; method: immunoSEQ multiplex PCR. The V and J calls and clone size are taken from that table; D and trimming were inferred from the DNA. The data contain roughly 200,000 clones, 83% of them singletons. The sequence came from a man aged 35-49 years with active or convalescent COVID-19. Sequenced sample: peripheral blood.

In DNA form, the CDR3 reads TGTGCCAGCAGCTTAGATCAGACGGGGTTCCCTGAAGCTTTCTTT. It yields the protein CASSLDQTGFPEAFF. V gene TRBV11-3 combines with J gene TRBJ1-1; D is unresolved. This CDR3 region has 15 residues. Deletions cut 0 bases from V and 6 bases from J, with 14 bases between. The V gene's germline CDR1 is SGHNT and CDR2 YENEEA. Together with reference TRBV11-3 and TRBJ1-1, the CDR3 gives the full variable domain: EAGVVQSPRYKIIEKKQPVAFWCNPISGHNTLYWYLQNLGQGPELLIRYENEEAVDDSQLPKDRFSAERLKGVDSTLKIQPAELGDSAVYLCASSLDQTGFPEAFFGQGTRLTVV.